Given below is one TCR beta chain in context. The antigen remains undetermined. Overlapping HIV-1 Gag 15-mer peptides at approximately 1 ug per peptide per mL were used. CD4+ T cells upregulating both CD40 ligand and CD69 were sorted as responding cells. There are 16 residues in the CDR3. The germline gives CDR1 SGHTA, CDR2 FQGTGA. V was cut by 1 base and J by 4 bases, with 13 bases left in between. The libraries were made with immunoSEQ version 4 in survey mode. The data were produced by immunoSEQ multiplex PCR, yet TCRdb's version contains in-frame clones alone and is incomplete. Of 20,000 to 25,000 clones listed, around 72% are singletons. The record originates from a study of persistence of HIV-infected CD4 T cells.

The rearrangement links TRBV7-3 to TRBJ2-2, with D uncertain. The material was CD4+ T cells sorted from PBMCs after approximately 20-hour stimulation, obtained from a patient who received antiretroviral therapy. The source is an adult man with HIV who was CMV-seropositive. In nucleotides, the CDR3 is TGTGCCAGCAGCTTAAAAATGGGCACCACCACCGGGGAGCTGTTTTTT. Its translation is CASSLKMGTTTGELFF.